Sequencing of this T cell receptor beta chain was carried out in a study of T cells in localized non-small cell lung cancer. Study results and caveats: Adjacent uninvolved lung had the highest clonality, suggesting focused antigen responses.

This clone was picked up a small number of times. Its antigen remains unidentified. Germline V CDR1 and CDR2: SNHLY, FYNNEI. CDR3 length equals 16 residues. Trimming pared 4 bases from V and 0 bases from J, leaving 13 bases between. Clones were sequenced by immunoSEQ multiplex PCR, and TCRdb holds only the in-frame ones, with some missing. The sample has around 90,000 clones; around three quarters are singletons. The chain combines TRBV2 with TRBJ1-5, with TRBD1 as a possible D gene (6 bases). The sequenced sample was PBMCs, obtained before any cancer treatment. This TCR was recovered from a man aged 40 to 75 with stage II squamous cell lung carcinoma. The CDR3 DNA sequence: TGTGCCAGCAGTGGTAGGGGGAGGCTTAGCAATCAGCCCCAGCATTTT. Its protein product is CASSGRGRLSNQPQHF.